A selection of T cell receptor beta chains follows, all from one sample in a study of blood T cell repertoires in COVID-19. The data were produced by immunoSEQ multiplex PCR, yet TCRdb's version contains in-frame clones alone and is incomplete. The repertoire holds 39,000 or so clones, with more than 85% as singletons. Sequenced material: peripheral blood. Every receptor here comes from a man aged 50 to 59 with active COVID-19. The CDR3 runs from the conserved cysteine through the conserved F or W. The order of the fields is clone size, D gene, J gene, V gene, CDR3 DNA, CDR3 protein. A D gene is named only where the DNA matches it firmly. Size is stated for part of the rows, as once, few or many counts, or as a class when the clone is expanded.

. . TRBJ1-6 TRBV18 TGTGCCAGCTCACCAGAGCCCCTTAGCTCCTATAATTCACCCCTCCACTTT CASSPEPLSSYNSPLHF
. TRBD2 TRBJ2-1 TRBV6-5 TGTGCCAGCAGTTACGGACTGACTAGCAGCAACAATGAGCAGTTCTTC CASSYGLTSSNNEQFF
. TRBD1 TRBJ2-3 TRBV2 TGTGCCAGCAGACCCGGACAGGGACCAGATACGCAGTATTTT CASRPGQGPDTQYF
. . TRBJ1-2 TRBV2 TGTGCCAGCAGTGAAACAGGGCTTTCCTATGGCTACACCTTC CASSETGLSYGYTF
. TRBD2 TRBJ2-7 TRBV6-5 TGTGCCAGCAGTAAGGGACTAGCGGGAGTTTCGGAGCAGTACTTC CASSKGLAGVSEQYF
. . TRBJ1-5 TRBV6-5 TGTGCCAGCACCAGAAGGGCAGGGCGAGACCAGCCCCAGCATTTT CASTRRAGRDQPQHF
. . TRBJ2-5 TRBV9 TGTGCCAGCAGCGTAGGAGGTGGACAGGGAGGGGAGACCCAGTACTTC CASSVGGGQGGETQYF
few . TRBJ2-1 TRBV25-1 TGTGCCAGCAGTGATGGTGGGGGCGGGGGCCCATACAATGAGCAGTTCTTC CASSDGGGGGPYNEQFF
. TRBD1 TRBJ1-2 TRBV3-1/TRBV3-2 TGTGCCAGCAGCCAAGATTCGGGTTGGACAGGGGAAGGCTACACCTTC CASSQDSGWTGEGYTF
. . TRBJ1-1 TRBV18 TGTGCCAGCTCACCACGAGGTAGCGTGAACACTGAAGCTTTCTTT CASSPRGSVNTEAFF
. . TRBJ2-3 TRBV2 TGTGCCAGCAGTGACATGACAGATACGCAGTATTTT CASSDMTDTQYF
. TRBD2 TRBJ2-3 TRBV19 TGTGCCAGTAGTGGGTATGGGACTAGCGGGCTGCAGTATTTT CASSGYGTSGLQYF
. . TRBJ2-5 TRBV13 TGTGCCAGCAGCTTAAACAGGGCCGAGACCCAGTACTTC CASSLNRAETQYF
once . TRBJ2-7 TRBV27 TGTGCCAGCAGTCCCCGGAGGGGTCCCTACGAGCAGTACTTC CASSPRRGPYEQYF
once . TRBJ2-5 TRBV5-1 TGCGCCAGCAGCTCTGGAGGGCCGTCGGAGACCCAGTACTTC CASSSGGPSETQYF